This T cell receptor beta chain was captured by sequencing in a study of T cells in Graves' hyperthyroidism and ophthalmopathy. Notes on the study in general: Most clonotypes expanded in thyroid above 0.001 were likewise present in blood. The model predicted ophthalmopathy a median approximately 6.3 months before onset.

V lost 1 base and J lost 10, with 5 bases in between. CDR1 is LGHNT and CDR2 is FRNRAP in the germline V gene. The CDR3 consists of 11 residues. Patients with uncontrolled infections, other autoimmune diseases, pregnancy or lactation were excluded. The diagnostic basis comprised clinical symptoms, serum thyroxine and TRAb, thyroid ultrasound and orbital computed tomography. The table lists this clonotype with many counts. Its specificity is unknown. Amplified TCR beta CDR3 regions derived from RNA transcripts. The HTBI primer set served for first-round RT-PCR of the TCR CDR3. One entry per CDR3 protein results from TCRdb running MiXCR on the multiplex PCR reads. In the table there are some 300,000 distinct CDR3 sequences, about an eighth of which are singletons.

The V and J genes are TRBV12-5 and TRBJ2-1; the D gene is possibly TRBD2 (5 bases). This TCR came from a woman in her twenties or thirties with Graves' hyperthyroidism that later progressed to Graves' ophthalmopathy. Sequenced: blood. Here the CDR3 DNA reads TGTGCTAGTGGTTTGGGGAGGGAGCAGTTCTTC. Protein product: CASGLGREQFF.